One T cell receptor beta chain is described in this entry. These data originate in a study of blood T cell repertoires in COVID-19. CDR3 length: 11 residues. The germline V and J ends were trimmed by 4 bases and 7 bases, with 8 bases remaining between them. Germline assignment: CDR1 SGHRS and CDR2 YFSETQ. TCRdb's table, derived via immunoSEQ multiplex PCR, lists solely in-frame clones and lacks some. The repertoire holds about 180,000 clones, with approximately 80% as singletons. This rearrangement joins TRBV5-1 to TRBJ1-1; D is ambiguous. The TCR originated in a human donor in a cohort sampled during active COVID-19. The specimen was peripheral blood. The CDR3 sequence: CASSEADEAFF. Here the CDR3 DNA reads TGCGCCAGCAGCGAGGCAGATGAAGCTTTCTTT.